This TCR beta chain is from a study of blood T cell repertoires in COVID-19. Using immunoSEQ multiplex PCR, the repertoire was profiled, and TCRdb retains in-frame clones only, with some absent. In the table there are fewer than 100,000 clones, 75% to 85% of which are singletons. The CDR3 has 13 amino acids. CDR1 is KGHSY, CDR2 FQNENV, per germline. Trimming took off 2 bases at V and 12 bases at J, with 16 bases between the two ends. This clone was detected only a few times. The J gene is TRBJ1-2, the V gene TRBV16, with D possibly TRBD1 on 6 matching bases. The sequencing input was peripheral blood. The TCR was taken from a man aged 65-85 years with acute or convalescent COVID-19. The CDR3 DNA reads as TGTGCCAGCAGCCAACAGGGGCCACGAGGTAACACCTTC. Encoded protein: CASSQQGPRGNTF.